These 25 T cell receptor beta chains originate from one sample sequenced in a study of blood T cell repertoires in COVID-19. Only in-frame clones appear in the TCRdb table, and some are missing; sequencing was by immunoSEQ multiplex PCR. The sample contains under 200,000 clones, under 90% of which appear only once. The source material was PBMCs or T cells enriched from blood (not recorded which). These receptors were obtained from a woman between 50 and 59 years old who had recovered from COVID-19.

The chain employs TRBV5-1 and TRBJ2-6, with D perhaps matching TRBD2 (6 bases). Germline loops: CDR1 SGHRS, CDR2 YFSETQ. The CDR3 loop spans 15 amino acids. V lost 3 bases and J lost 1, with 8 bases in between. The CDR3 is CASSWGESGANVLTF. DNA of the CDR3: TGCGCCAGCAGCTGGGGGGAGTCTGGGGCCAACGTCCTGACTTTC.

This rearrangement joins TRBV4-3 to TRBJ2-2; TRBD2 is a possible D gene (7 bases). The CDR3 is 16 residues long. The V and J ends lost 1 base and 2 bases respectively, with 11 bases between them. Germline values: CDR1 LGHNA, CDR2 YSLEER. CDR3 residues: CASSQGGGGNTGELFF. The CDR3 DNA reads as TGCGCCAGCAGCCAAGGGGGAGGGGGAAACACCGGGGAGCTGTTTTTT.

V and J are TRBV7-9 and TRBJ2-1; tentatively, D is TRBD2 (5 bases). Germline CDR1 SEHNR, CDR2 FQNEAQ (reference sequence). This CDR3 region has 15 residues. Deletions cut 2 bases from V and 6 bases from J, with 14 bases between. This chain's CDR3 is CASSLSATTSNEQFF. DNA for the CDR3: TGTGCCAGCAGCTTAAGCGCGACTACTTCCAATGAGCAGTTCTTC.

V is TRBV14 and J is TRBJ2-7; TRBD2 might be the D (6 bases). The germline gives CDR1 SGHDN, CDR2 FVKESK. Trimming shortened V by 2 bases and J by 2 bases, and 22 bases separated the two germline ends. The CDR3 totals 18 residues. In DNA form, the CDR3 reads TGTGCCAGCAGCCAATCGATCCGAACGGGACGGGGGACCTACGAGCAGTACTTC. Its protein is CASSQSIRTGRGTYEQYF.

The chain is built from TRBV19 and TRBJ1-2; TRBD1 matches at 7 bases. The CDR3 length is 12 residues. J was trimmed by 2 bases and V by 10 bases; bases with no gene match: 4. CDR1 LNHDA and CDR2 SQIVND come from the germline V gene (reference sequence). The CDR3 loop is CATKTGNYGYTF. The CDR3 nucleotides are TGTGCCACCAAGACAGGGAACTATGGCTACACCTTC.

The chain employs TRBV24-1 and TRBJ2-7; possibly TRBD1 for D (5 bases). V was clipped by 8 bases and J by 2 bases, with 12 bases between them. This CDR3 region has 13 residues. The germline CDR1 and CDR2 sequences are KGHDR and SFDVKD. The chain's CDR3 is CATKGRQPYEQYF. In DNA, the CDR3 is TGTGCCACCAAGGGCCGACAGCCCTACGAGCAGTACTTC.

This clone was detected only once. The chain is built from TRBV15 and TRBJ2-2; perhaps TRBD1 as D (5 bases). This CDR3 contains 15 residues. Trimming pared 0 bases from V and 6 bases from J, leaving 11 bases between. Germline loops: CDR1 LNHNV, CDR2 YYDKDF (reference sequence). The CDR3 region is CATSRDKLGAGELFF. As DNA, the CDR3 is TGTGCCACCAGCAGAGATAAATTAGGGGCCGGGGAGCTGTTTTTT.

The chain employs TRBV19 and TRBJ2-2, with D unresolved. Trimming took off 2 bases at V and 3 bases at J, with 4 bases between the two ends. The CDR3 is 13 residues long. CDR1 is LNHDA and CDR2 is SQIVND in the germline V gene (reference sequence). The CDR3 loop is CASSISDTGELFF. The DNA of the CDR3 is TGTGCCAGTAGTATAAGCGACACCGGGGAGCTGTTTTTT.

This clone showed up just a few times. The chain has TRBV5-6 and TRBJ1-2; D remains unclear. Germline CDR1 reads SGHDT; CDR2 reads YYEEEE. The CDR3 covers 12 residues. V shed 2 bases and J shed 6 bases, with 8 bases lying between them. The CDR3 protein is CASSFYGNGYTF. The CDR3 DNA sequence: TGTGCCAGCAGCTTCTACGGGAATGGCTACACCTTC.

The genes are TRBV7-2 and TRBJ2-1; a weak D match, TRBD1 (6 bases). The germline V and J ends were trimmed by 5 bases and 6 bases, with 14 bases remaining between them. Germline CDR1 and CDR2: SGHTA and FQGNSA. The CDR3 length is 14 residues. CDR3 DNA: TGTGCCAGCAGCGGATCACAGGGATCCAATGAGCAGTTCTTC. Amino acids: CASSGSQGSNEQFF. Full variable domain (remainder filled in from reference TRBV7-2 and TRBJ2-1): GAGVSQSPSNKVTEKGKDVELRCDPISGHTALYWYRQSLGQGLEFLIYFQGNSAPDKSGLPSDRFSAERTGGSVSTLTIQRTQQEDSAVYLCASSGSQGSNEQFFGPGTRLTVL.

Points on this clone: A much bigger clone sits one base away, suggesting this may be a read error. In the same sample, other DNA sequences code for this CDR3. This chain uses TRBV18 with TRBJ1-4; tentatively, D is TRBD1 (6 bases). CDR3 length equals 13 residues. Germline V gene data show CDR1 as KGHSH and CDR2 as LQKENI. V shed 4 bases and J shed 8 bases, with 11 bases lying between them. The CDR3 nucleotides are TGTGCCAGCTCACGGGGGCAATTGGAAAAACTGTTTTTT. Protein: CASSRGQLEKLFF.

The chain joins TRBV11-1 to TRBJ1-6; D unresolved. There are 13 residues in the CDR3. Trimming removed 0 bases at V and 8 bases at J, with 5 bases between. CDR1 SGHAT and CDR2 FQDESV come from the germline V gene (reference sequence). The CDR3 nucleotides are TGTGCCAGCAGCTTAGCGGACTATTCACCCCTCCACTTT. This sequence encodes CASSLADYSPLHF.

The genes are TRBV7-9 and TRBJ1-1; 7 bases map to TRBD1. Germline loops: CDR1 SEHNR, CDR2 FQNEAQ (reference sequence). V shed 4 bases and J 6 bases; nucleotides not matched to a gene: 11. The CDR3 spans 15 residues. DNA of the CDR3: TGTGCCAGCAGCTCGTCCGACAGGGAAGGCGCTGAAGCTTTCTTT. Protein product: CASSSSDREGAEAFF.

The chain has TRBV7-3 and TRBJ2-3; D is undetermined. CDR3 length: 15 amino acids. Germline CDR1 and CDR2: SGHTA and FQGTGA. Trimming cost V 1 base and J 1 base, with 9 bases left between them. CDR3: CASSLSGYGTDTQYF. CDR3 nucleotide sequence: TGTGCCAGCAGCTTAAGCGGATACGGCACAGATACGCAGTATTTT.

Only a few counts were recorded for this clone. The V call is TRBV7-2, the J call TRBJ1-1; D is uncertain. The CDR3 runs to 15 residues. V was pared by 2 bases and J by 3 bases, with 13 bases between. Per germline, CDR1 SGHTA and CDR2 FQGNSA. CDR3 DNA: TGTGCCAGCAGCTTAAAAGGGTCGGGATACACTGAAGCTTTCTTT. This codes for CASSLKGSGYTEAFF. The entire variable domain, with the rest obtained from reference TRBV7-2 and TRBJ1-1, is as follows: GAGVSQSPSNKVTEKGKDVELRCDPISGHTALYWYRQSLGQGLEFLIYFQGNSAPDKSGLPSDRFSAERTGGSVSTLTIQRTQQEDSAVYLCASSLKGSGYTEAFFGQGTRLTVV.

The chain is built from TRBV5-4 and TRBJ2-7; no clear D gene. The CDR3 covers 15 residues. The V gene's germline CDR1 is SGHNT and CDR2 YYREEE (reference sequence). V shed 4 bases and J shed 0 bases, with 14 bases lying between them. The CDR3 DNA follows: TGTGCCAGCAGCGGTCGTGAGGTGACCTCCTACGAGCAGTACTTC. Translated: CASSGREVTSYEQYF. The variable domain in full, with the rest retrieved from reference TRBV5-4 and TRBJ2-7, is ETGVTQSPTHLIKTRGQQVTLRCSSQSGHNTVSWYQQALGQGPQFIFQYYREEENGRGNFPPRFSGLQFPNYSSELNVNALELDDSALYLCASSGREVTSYEQYFGPGTRLTVT.

This clone was counted once. The chain is built from TRBV2 and TRBJ2-5; 9 bases fit TRBD2. The junction had 1 base not matched to a gene; V was cut back by 4 bases and J by 1 base. Germline V gene sequence: CDR1 SNHLY, CDR2 FYNNEI. The CDR3 length is 14 residues. CDR3 in DNA: TGTGCCAGCAGTGTTAGCGGGGGCCAAGAGACCCAGTACTTC. It translates to CASSVSGGQETQYF. The variable domain in full, with the rest retrieved from reference TRBV2 and TRBJ2-5, is EPEVTQTPSHQVTQMGQEVILRCVPISNHLYFYWYRQILGQKVEFLVSFYNNEISEKSEIFDDQFSVERPDGSNFTLKIRSTKLEDSAMYFCASSVSGGQETQYFGPGTRLLVL.

DNA of the CDR3: TGTGCCAGCTCACTCGGGACAGGGGTCTTTGGTGAGCAGTTCTTC. This codes for CASSLGTGVFGEQFF. The chain joins TRBV18 to TRBJ2-1; 10 bases agree with TRBD1. Germline lookup yields CDR1 KGHSH and CDR2 LQKENI. V dropped 4 bases and J dropped 9; count of bases not matched to a gene: 9. CDR3 length: 15 residues. The full variable domain, rest sourced from reference TRBV18 and TRBJ2-1, is NAGVMQNPRHLVRRRGQEARLRCSPMKGHSHVYWYRQLPEEGLKFMVYLQKENIIDESGMPKERFSAEFPKEGPSILRIQQVVRGDSAAYFCASSLGTGVFGEQFFGPGTRLTVL.

V gene TRBV2 combines with J gene TRBJ2-7; 8 bases map to TRBD2. Losses at the gene ends were 3 bases for V and 4 bases for J; bases not matched to a gene: 8. Germline values: CDR1 SNHLY, CDR2 FYNNEI. This CDR3 contains 15 residues. CDR3 DNA sequence: TGTGCCAGCAGTGACTCCGCAGCGGGGGCTTACGAGCAGTACTTC. Translation gives CASSDSAAGAYEQYF. Combining the CDR3 with reference TRBV2 and TRBJ2-7 gives the whole variable domain EPEVTQTPSHQVTQMGQEVILRCVPISNHLYFYWYRQILGQKVEFLVSFYNNEISEKSEIFDDQFSVERPDGSNFTLKIRSTKLEDSAMYFCASSDSAAGAYEQYFGPGTRLTVT.

The chain uses TRBV4-1 and TRBJ1-1; D might be TRBD1 (5 bases). The germline CDR1 and CDR2 sequences are MGHRA and YSYEKL. The germline V and J ends were trimmed by 1 base and 5 bases, with 8 bases remaining between them. The CDR3 has 13 amino acids. CDR3 DNA sequence: TGCGCCAGCAGCCAAGCAGGGCGAACTGAAGCTTTCTTT. Its protein product is CASSQAGRTEAFF.

This clone occurred once. The V and J genes are TRBV7-3 and TRBJ2-3; 8 bases match TRBD2. Per the germline V gene, CDR1 is SGHTA and CDR2 is FQGTGA. This CDR3 contains 16 residues. V was pared by 2 bases and J by 4 bases, with 8 bases of the junction left unmatched. CDR3 loop: CASSLVSGGQADTQYF. The DNA of the CDR3 is TGTGCCAGCAGCTTAGTCTCGGGGGGGCAGGCAGATACGCAGTATTTT.

The chain is built from TRBV12-3 or TRBV12-4 and TRBJ2-4; D call uncertain. The CDR3 is 12 residues long. Trimming removed 4 bases at V and 4 bases at J, with 5 bases between. Written as DNA, the CDR3 is TGTGCCAGCAGTTACGAGAAAAACATTCAGTACTTC. Amino acids: CASSYEKNIQYF.

The chain combines TRBV2 with TRBJ2-1; D gene uncertain. Germline lookup yields CDR1 SNHLY and CDR2 FYNNEI. V lost 1 base to trimming and J lost 6 bases, with 4 bases between them. There are 12 residues in the CDR3. The CDR3 here is CASSEERNEQFF. The CDR3 coding sequence is TGTGCCAGCAGTGAAGAGCGCAATGAGCAGTTCTTC.

V gene TRBV5-4 combines with J gene TRBJ2-5; D might be TRBD2 (7 bases). Trimming stripped 5 bases from V and 4 bases from J, with 18 bases between. Per the germline V gene, CDR1 is SGHNT and CDR2 is YYREEE (reference sequence). This CDR3 has 15 amino acids. CDR3 sequence (DNA): TGTGCCAGCAGTTCAGGGGCAGGGAGGGTAGAGACCCAGTACTTC. This sequence encodes CASSSGAGRVETQYF.

J is TRBJ1-6 and V is TRBV6-5; possibly TRBD1 for D (5 bases). Looked up from germline, CDR1 is MNHEY and CDR2 is SVGAGI. Trimming removed 6 bases at V and 1 base at J, with 10 bases between. This CDR3 has 15 residues. The CDR3 DNA reads as TGTGCCAGCAGCCCCCGGGGGTCCTATAATTCACCCCTCCACTTT. Protein: CASSPRGSYNSPLHF.